These T cell receptor beta chains were read from a single sample in a study of human T cells and chemical hapten exposure. A single record per CDR3 protein comes from TCRdb applying MiXCR to the RACE reads. The repertoire holds 60,000 to 80,000 distinct CDR3 sequences, with approximately 6.7% as singletons. Sequencing was performed on whole blood, taken in connection with sensitization to the hapten diphenylcyclopropenone (DPC). Receptor source: a woman under 40 with alopecia areata. Some clones in this sample may be carry-over from other donors' samples. CDR3s include the opening cysteine and the closing phenylalanine or tryptophan. Fields, in order: D gene, clone size, V gene, J gene, CDR3 DNA, CDR3 protein. D genes are given only for firm matches. The size of a clone is reported for some rows only, either as once, few or many, or as a class for expanded clones.

d_call: TRBD1
clone_size: -
v_call: TRBV12-3/TRBV12-4
j_call: TRBJ1-5
cdr3_nt: TGTGCCAGCAGTTTATACGACAGGGGTGGCAATCAGCCCCAGCATTTT
cdr3_aa: CASSLYDRGGNQPQHF

d_call: -
clone_size: many
v_call: TRBV20-1
j_call: TRBJ1-2
cdr3_nt: TGCAGTGCTCACCTCCCTACCGGGACTAGTGGTCCCAGCTATGGCTACACCTTC
cdr3_aa: CSAHLPTGTSGPSYGYTF

d_call: -
clone_size: few
v_call: TRBV28
j_call: TRBJ1-2
cdr3_nt: TGTGCCAGCAGTTTACTGGGAGGGCCGCCCTATGGCTACACCTTC
cdr3_aa: CASSLLGGPPYGYTF

d_call: -
clone_size: many
v_call: TRBV18
j_call: TRBJ1-6
cdr3_nt: TGTGCCAGCTCACTTCAGGGATCAAGCTCCTATAATTCACCCCTCCACTTT
cdr3_aa: CASSLQGSSSYNSPLHF

d_call: -
clone_size: -
v_call: TRBV12-3/TRBV12-4
j_call: TRBJ1-4
cdr3_nt: TGTGCCAGCAGTCTCCAGACAACCCGGACTAATGAAAAACTGTTTTTT
cdr3_aa: CASSLQTTRTNEKLFF

d_call: TRBD1
clone_size: few
v_call: TRBV12-3/TRBV12-4
j_call: TRBJ1-4
cdr3_nt: TGTGCCAGCACCAAGGGACAGAGAAATGAAAAACTGTTTTTT
cdr3_aa: CASTKGQRNEKLFF

d_call: -
clone_size: many
v_call: TRBV5-1
j_call: TRBJ2-6
cdr3_nt: TGCGCCAGCAGCTTGGAAGACTCTGGGGCCAACGTCCTGACTTTC
cdr3_aa: CASSLEDSGANVLTF

d_call: -
clone_size: few
v_call: TRBV12-3/TRBV12-4
j_call: TRBJ1-2
cdr3_nt: TGTGCCAGCAGCGATACAGGGAACCACTATGGCTACACCTTC
cdr3_aa: CASSDTGNHYGYTF

d_call: -
clone_size: many
v_call: TRBV14
j_call: TRBJ1-5
cdr3_nt: TGTGCCAGCAGCCAAGGACAGAGCAATCAGCCCCAGCATTTT
cdr3_aa: CASSQGQSNQPQHF

d_call: -
clone_size: many
v_call: TRBV7-9
j_call: TRBJ1-4
cdr3_nt: TGTGCCAGCAGCTCAAGATGGGAAAAACTGTTTTTT
cdr3_aa: CASSSRWEKLFF

d_call: -
clone_size: many
v_call: TRBV18
j_call: TRBJ1-2
cdr3_nt: TGTGCCAGCTCACGTGAATCGGACGGTAACTATGGCTACACCTTC
cdr3_aa: CASSRESDGNYGYTF

d_call: TRBD1
clone_size: many
v_call: TRBV7-9
j_call: TRBJ2-5
cdr3_nt: TGTGCCAGCAGCCTACTGGGGACAGATCAAGAGACCCAGTACTTC
cdr3_aa: CASSLLGTDQETQYF

d_call: TRBD1
clone_size: few
v_call: TRBV5-1
j_call: TRBJ1-1
cdr3_nt: TGCGCCAGCAGCTCTGGGACAGGCGAAAACACTGAAGCTTTCTTT
cdr3_aa: CASSSGTGENTEAFF

d_call: -
clone_size: many
v_call: TRBV3-1
j_call: TRBJ2-3
cdr3_nt: TGTGCCAGCAGCCAAATACCTAGCTCGACAGATACGCAGTATTTT
cdr3_aa: CASSQIPSSTDTQYF

d_call: -
clone_size: many
v_call: TRBV20-1
j_call: TRBJ2-2
cdr3_nt: TGCAGTGCTAGACCGGGGGGCCAAAACACCGGGGAGCTGTTTTTT
cdr3_aa: CSARPGGQNTGELFF

d_call: TRBD1
clone_size: -
v_call: TRBV5-1
j_call: TRBJ2-7
cdr3_nt: TGCGCCAGCAGGGGGACAGGGCGCTACGAGCAGTACTTC
cdr3_aa: CASRGTGRYEQYF

d_call: TRBD1
clone_size: few
v_call: TRBV6-5
j_call: TRBJ2-7
cdr3_nt: TGTGCCAGCAGGCGGACAGGTTCCTACGAGCAGTACTTC
cdr3_aa: CASRRTGSYEQYF

d_call: -
clone_size: many
v_call: TRBV7-9
j_call: TRBJ1-1
cdr3_nt: TGTGCCAGCAGCTTAGCGCAAGGGAACACTGAAGCTTTCTTT
cdr3_aa: CASSLAQGNTEAFF

d_call: -
clone_size: many
v_call: TRBV9
j_call: TRBJ2-3
cdr3_nt: TGTGCCAGCAGCGTAGCTCAAGGAGTGAGCACAGATACGCAGTATTTT
cdr3_aa: CASSVAQGVSTDTQYF

d_call: -
clone_size: many
v_call: TRBV9
j_call: TRBJ2-3
cdr3_nt: TGTGCCAGCAGCGGAACAGGGTCAGATACGCAGTATTTT
cdr3_aa: CASSGTGSDTQYF

d_call: -
clone_size: many
v_call: TRBV3-1
j_call: TRBJ1-1
cdr3_nt: TGTGCCAGCAGTCCAACTGGGACGGGAAACACTGAAGCTTTCTTT
cdr3_aa: CASSPTGTGNTEAFF

d_call: -
clone_size: many
v_call: TRBV24-1
j_call: TRBJ1-5
cdr3_nt: TGTGCCACCAGGGAGGGACAGCCCCAGCATTTT
cdr3_aa: CATREGQPQHF

d_call: TRBD1
clone_size: many
v_call: TRBV20-1
j_call: TRBJ2-7
cdr3_nt: TGCAGTGCTGGTGGACAGGCCCGGCGCTACGAGCAGTACTTC
cdr3_aa: CSAGGQARRYEQYF

d_call: -
clone_size: few
v_call: TRBV7-8
j_call: TRBJ1-1
cdr3_nt: TGTGCCAGCAGCTTCCCTAGTGTGAAGAACACTGAAGCTTTCTTT
cdr3_aa: CASSFPSVKNTEAFF

d_call: -
clone_size: many
v_call: TRBV12-5
j_call: TRBJ1-1
cdr3_nt: TGTGCTAGTGGTTTGGTAAGGGGCAGGGCTGAGAACACTGAAGCTTTCTTT
cdr3_aa: CASGLVRGRAENTEAFF

d_call: TRBD2
clone_size: many
v_call: TRBV10-2
j_call: TRBJ2-3
cdr3_nt: TGCGCCAGCAGTGAGCCCACTAGCGGGGGTACAGATACGCAGTATTTT
cdr3_aa: CASSEPTSGGTDTQYF

d_call: -
clone_size: many
v_call: TRBV20-1
j_call: TRBJ2-1
cdr3_nt: TGCAGTGCTAGAGATCATAGGTGGGGATACAATGAGCAGTTCTTC
cdr3_aa: CSARDHRWGYNEQFF

d_call: -
clone_size: many
v_call: TRBV6-5
j_call: TRBJ2-3
cdr3_nt: TGTGCCAGCAGTTCCGTGAGGGGATCAGATACGCAGTATTTT
cdr3_aa: CASSSVRGSDTQYF

d_call: -
clone_size: many
v_call: TRBV20-1
j_call: TRBJ1-5
cdr3_nt: TGCAGTGCTAGAGATCTGGGGGGCCTTAGCAATCAGCCCCAGCATTTT
cdr3_aa: CSARDLGGLSNQPQHF

d_call: -
clone_size: many
v_call: TRBV3-1
j_call: TRBJ2-5
cdr3_nt: TGTGCCAGCAGCCAAGTCCTAAGTTTCCAGACCCAGTACTTC
cdr3_aa: CASSQVLSFQTQYF

d_call: TRBD1
clone_size: many
v_call: TRBV18
j_call: TRBJ1-2
cdr3_nt: TGTGCCAGCTCACCAGGAATCCGGGACAGGGTTAACTATGGCTACACCTTC
cdr3_aa: CASSPGIRDRVNYGYTF

d_call: -
clone_size: -
v_call: TRBV10-1
j_call: TRBJ1-1
cdr3_nt: TGCGCCAGCAGTTCACAGGAAACCACTGAAGCTTTCTTT
cdr3_aa: CASSSQETTEAFF

d_call: TRBD2
clone_size: many
v_call: TRBV12-3/TRBV12-4
j_call: TRBJ2-7
cdr3_nt: TGTGCCAGCAGTTTGTGGGGGACTAGCGGGGGCGAGCAGTACTTC
cdr3_aa: CASSLWGTSGGEQYF

d_call: -
clone_size: many
v_call: TRBV20-1
j_call: TRBJ1-1
cdr3_nt: TGCAGTGCTAGGGGGGGCGCGGGGACTGAAGCTTTCTTT
cdr3_aa: CSARGGAGTEAFF

d_call: -
clone_size: -
v_call: TRBV20-1
j_call: TRBJ2-3
cdr3_nt: TGCAGTGCTAGAGATCTGGGGATCTCCGACACGCAGTATTTT
cdr3_aa: CSARDLGISDTQYF

d_call: TRBD1
clone_size: -
v_call: TRBV29-1
j_call: TRBJ2-1
cdr3_nt: TGCAGCGTTGAAGGGTGGGGACAGGTCAACAATGAGCAGTTCTTC
cdr3_aa: CSVEGWGQVNNEQFF

d_call: -
clone_size: many
v_call: TRBV6-4
j_call: TRBJ1-5
cdr3_nt: TGTGCCAGCAGCCCCTCACAGGGTCAGCCCCAGCATTTT
cdr3_aa: CASSPSQGQPQHF

d_call: -
clone_size: many
v_call: TRBV29-1
j_call: TRBJ2-2
cdr3_nt: TGCAGCGTTTATCCCGGGACAACGAACACCGGGGAGCTGTTTTTT
cdr3_aa: CSVYPGTTNTGELFF

d_call: TRBD2
clone_size: many
v_call: TRBV7-2
j_call: TRBJ2-3
cdr3_nt: TGTGCCAGCAGCTTAGAACTAGCGGGGGTTGGTAGAGATACGCAGTATTTT
cdr3_aa: CASSLELAGVGRDTQYF

d_call: TRBD1
clone_size: -
v_call: TRBV7-9
j_call: TRBJ1-6
cdr3_nt: TGTGCCAGCAGCTTGCCGGGACAGGTGAATTCACCCCTCCACTTT
cdr3_aa: CASSLPGQVNSPLHF

d_call: TRBD1
clone_size: many
v_call: TRBV11-1
j_call: TRBJ1-1
cdr3_nt: TGTGCCAGCAGCTCGGACAGGGTATTGGAAGCTTTCTTT
cdr3_aa: CASSSDRVLEAFF

d_call: TRBD1
clone_size: many
v_call: TRBV6-5
j_call: TRBJ1-1
cdr3_nt: TGTGCCAGCAGTTCCGGGACAGCCATGAACACTGAAGCTTTCTTT
cdr3_aa: CASSSGTAMNTEAFF

d_call: -
clone_size: few
v_call: TRBV12-3/TRBV12-4
j_call: TRBJ1-2
cdr3_nt: TGTGCCAGCAGTCCACGGACGGGGAAGGACTATGGCTACACCTTC
cdr3_aa: CASSPRTGKDYGYTF

d_call: -
clone_size: -
v_call: TRBV7-6
j_call: TRBJ1-6
cdr3_nt: TGTGCCAGCAGACCCGACAGCTCCTATAATTCACCCCTCCACTTT
cdr3_aa: CASRPDSSYNSPLHF

d_call: -
clone_size: many
v_call: TRBV6-4
j_call: TRBJ1-2
cdr3_nt: TGTGCCAGCAGTGCCCCCTTCCCGACAGGAGTTCGCTATGGCTACACCTTC
cdr3_aa: CASSAPFPTGVRYGYTF

d_call: -
clone_size: -
v_call: TRBV7-8
j_call: TRBJ1-5
cdr3_nt: TGTGCCAGCAGCTCCCTTAGGGGCCTGAACAATCAGCCCCAGCATTTT
cdr3_aa: CASSSLRGLNNQPQHF

d_call: -
clone_size: many
v_call: TRBV6-4
j_call: TRBJ2-2
cdr3_nt: TGTGCCAGCAGTGACTCCAGCACCGGGGAGCTGTTTTTT
cdr3_aa: CASSDSSTGELFF

d_call: -
clone_size: -
v_call: TRBV27
j_call: TRBJ1-3
cdr3_nt: TGTGCCAGCAGTCCGGGAGGCTCTGGAAACACCATATATTTT
cdr3_aa: CASSPGGSGNTIYF

d_call: TRBD2
clone_size: few
v_call: TRBV7-2
j_call: TRBJ2-3
cdr3_nt: TGTGCCAGCAGCTTAGCCCGACTAAAACCCGGGGGGGGGGGCGCAGATACGCAGTATTTT
cdr3_aa: CASSLARLKPGGGGADTQYF

d_call: -
clone_size: many
v_call: TRBV5-1
j_call: TRBJ1-5
cdr3_nt: TGCGCCAGCAGCTTGGAGGGCAGCCCAAACAATCAGCCCCAGCATTTT
cdr3_aa: CASSLEGSPNNQPQHF

d_call: -
clone_size: -
v_call: TRBV6-1
j_call: TRBJ1-1
cdr3_nt: TGTGCCAGCAGTGAAGGGCCTCTGAACACTGAAGCTTTCTTT
cdr3_aa: CASSEGPLNTEAFF

d_call: -
clone_size: many
v_call: TRBV2
j_call: TRBJ2-5
cdr3_nt: TGTGCCAGCCGCGCCGGGACTGTCCAAGAGACCCAGTACTTC
cdr3_aa: CASRAGTVQETQYF

d_call: -
clone_size: many
v_call: TRBV7-9
j_call: TRBJ2-2
cdr3_nt: TGTGCCAGCAGCTCCGACAGTACTCCCACCGGGGAGCTGTTTTTT
cdr3_aa: CASSSDSTPTGELFF

d_call: -
clone_size: many
v_call: TRBV3-1
j_call: TRBJ2-5
cdr3_nt: TGTGCCAGCAGACGACTAAGGCTGCCCCAAGAGACCCAGTACTTC
cdr3_aa: CASRRLRLPQETQYF

d_call: TRBD1
clone_size: many
v_call: TRBV29-1
j_call: TRBJ2-2
cdr3_nt: TGCAGCGTTGAGGGACAGGGGGCCGCCGGGGAGCTGTTTTTT
cdr3_aa: CSVEGQGAAGELFF

d_call: -
clone_size: many
v_call: TRBV20-1
j_call: TRBJ2-5
cdr3_nt: TGCAGTGCTAGAGATATGGGACTTCAAGAGACCCAGTACTTC
cdr3_aa: CSARDMGLQETQYF

d_call: -
clone_size: many
v_call: TRBV10-3
j_call: TRBJ2-7
cdr3_nt: TGTGCCATCAGTGAGGCAGGGTCAATCTACTTC
cdr3_aa: CAISEAGSIYF

d_call: -
clone_size: many
v_call: TRBV27
j_call: TRBJ2-7
cdr3_nt: TGTGCCAGCAGTTTACCAGGGGTCGAGCAGTACTTC
cdr3_aa: CASSLPGVEQYF